One and the same sample provided the 24 T cell receptor beta chains below, sequenced in a study of shared clonotypes between healthy human individuals. Naive CD8 cells, CD45RO-negative and positively selected for CCR7, excluded terminally differentiated effector memory CD45RA+ cells. Clones were read by immunoSEQ multiplex PCR, and TCRdb kept only the in-frame ones, dropping some. Of just over 2,000,000 clones listed, just under 95% were seen once; the top ten hold roughly 1%. Sequenced material: naive CD8+ T cells sorted from blood. The receptor source for this set is a man between 18 and 29 years old in good health.

J is TRBJ2-7 and V is TRBV5-1; TRBD2 agrees at 11 bases. V trimming: 3 bases; J trimming: 0 bases; junction bases outside the gene matches: 5. The CDR3 totals 16 residues. From germline, CDR1 is SGHRS and CDR2 YFSETQ. The CDR3 spells CASSWGLAVNSYEQYF. The CDR3 DNA reads TGCGCCAGCAGCTGGGGACTAGCGGTAAACTCCTACGAGCAGTACTTC.

V usage is TRBV30 and J usage is TRBJ1-3; D may be TRBD1 (5 bases). The germline gives CDR1 GTSNPN, CDR2 SVGIG (reference sequence). Trimming stripped 7 bases from V and 0 bases from J, with 13 bases between. CDR3 length: 14 amino acids. The CDR3 region has the DNA TGTGCCTCTGCGGGGCTTAGCTCTGGAAACACCATATATTTT. Encoded protein: CASAGLSSGNTIYF. Full variable domain (rest looked up from reference TRBV30 and TRBJ1-3): SQTIHQWPATLVQPVGSPLSLECTVEGTSNPNLYWYRQAAGRGLQLLFYSVGIGQISSEVPQNLSASRPQDRQFILSSKKLLLSDSGFYLCASAGLSSGNTIYFGEGSWLTVV.

This rearrangement joins TRBV6-1 to TRBJ1-6, with TRBD1 matching 7 bases. Germline V gene sequence: CDR1 MNHNS, CDR2 SASEGT. There are 17 residues in the CDR3. V lost 4 bases, J lost 0 bases, and 6 bases stayed unmatched. CDR3 coding DNA: TGTGCCAGCAGTGTTGGGACAGTTTTCTCCTATAATTCACCCCTCCACTTT. It translates to CASSVGTVFSYNSPLHF.

The chain links TRBV7-8 to TRBJ1-6, with no clear D. With 5 bases removed from V and 4 bases from J, the gap between germline ends came to 12 bases. The germline V gene has CDR1 SGHVS and CDR2 FQNEAQ. The CDR3 contains 15 residues. CDR3: CASSREGVYNSPLHF. The CDR3 coding sequence is TGTGCCAGCAGCCGAGAGGGAGTTTATAATTCACCCCTCCACTTT.

The chain couples TRBV30 to TRBJ1-4; D not resolved. The V gene lost 3 bases and the J gene lost 0 bases, with 14 bases spanning the gap. Germline V gene lookup returns CDR1 GTSNPN and CDR2 SVGIG (reference sequence). The CDR3 length is 16 residues. The CDR3 DNA reads TGTGCCTGGAGCCCCGGCGGGCCTGCAACTAATGAAAAACTGTTTTTT. Translating gives CAWSPGGPATNEKLFF.

The chain couples TRBV7-8 to TRBJ2-2, with TRBD2 matching 13 bases. With 5 bases clipped from V and 5 bases from J, the junction kept 8 bases outside the gene matches. CDR3 length: 17 residues. Per germline, CDR1 SGHVS and CDR2 FQNEAQ. The chain's CDR3 is CASSPLLAGGGTGELFF. CDR3 sequence (DNA): TGTGCCAGCAGCCCGTTACTAGCGGGAGGGGGGACCGGGGAGCTGTTTTTT.

The CDR3 DNA follows: TGTGCCAGCAGCTTACTCGCGGGTATTGGCAATGAGCAGTTCTTC. Amino acids: CASSLLAGIGNEQFF. This rearrangement joins TRBV7-3 to TRBJ2-1; possible D gene TRBD2, 5 bases. CDR3 length equals 15 residues. Trimming took 2 bases from V and 6 from J, leaving 14 bases between them. Germline V CDR1 and CDR2: SGHTA, FQGTGA.

The chain links TRBV11-2 to TRBJ2-5, with D perhaps matching TRBD1 (8 bases). The germline V and J ends were trimmed by 4 bases and 2 bases, with 17 bases remaining between them. The CDR3 is 16 residues long. In germline, CDR1 is SGHAT, CDR2 FQNNGV. CDR3 DNA sequence: TGTGCCAGCAGCTCGACAGGGGAGGGTGTTCAAGAGACCCAGTACTTC. Residues: CASSSTGEGVQETQYF.

In its sample, this clone was seen a few times. The identical CDR3 is also encoded by other nucleotide sequences in the sample. V usage is TRBV6-5 and J usage is TRBJ1-6, with TRBD1 matching 9 bases. The CDR3 runs 14 residues. CDR1 is MNHEY, CDR2 SVGAGI, per germline. V was clipped by 4 bases and J by 8 bases; unmatched bases: 3. For the CDR3, the DNA is TGTGCCAGCAGTTCGGGACAGGGTCATTCACCCCTCCACTTT. As protein: CASSSGQGHSPLHF.

With regard to this clone: This specimen includes other DNA sequences encoding the same CDR3. The J gene is TRBJ2-5, the V gene TRBV6-5; no definite D call. Germline-derived CDR1 and CDR2 are MNHEY and SVGAGI. The CDR3 is 13 residues long. Trimming stripped 2 bases from V and 5 bases from J, with 9 bases between. As DNA, the CDR3 is TGTGCCAGCAGTTACGGCCCCGGGGAGACCCAGTACTTC. It translates to CASSYGPGETQYF.

This clone has a single count. This chain links TRBV7-9 with TRBJ2-5, with 8 bases aligning to TRBD1. The germline V gene encodes CDR1 SEHNR and CDR2 FQNEAQ (reference sequence). Trimming at V came to 5 bases and at J to 0 bases, leaving 8 bases not matched to a gene. This CDR3 is 16 amino acids long. CDR3 nucleotides: TGTGCCAGCAGCGACCGTGGACAGGGCTACCAAGAGACCCAGTACTTC. Translating gives CASSDRGQGYQETQYF. The whole variable domain, remainder taken from reference TRBV7-9 and TRBJ2-5, is DTGVSQNPRHKITKRGQNVTFRCDPISEHNRLYWYRQTLGQGPEFLTYFQNEAQLEKSRLLSDRFSAERPKGSFSTLEIQRTEQGDSAMYLCASSDRGQGYQETQYFGPGTRLLVL.

V usage is TRBV28 and J usage is TRBJ2-7, with 9 bases that match TRBD1. CDR3 length: 15 residues. The trim removed 6 bases at V and 4 bases at J, leaving 10 bases unmatched. The germline V gene has CDR1 MDHEN and CDR2 SYDVKM. The CDR3 DNA sequence: TGTGCCAGCAGCGGGGGACAGGGAGGTTGGTACGAGCAGTACTTC. It is translated as CASSGGQGGWYEQYF.

The rearrangement joins TRBV6-5 to TRBJ2-4; D is unresolved. The CDR3 spans 14 residues. V lost 3 bases, J lost 2 bases, and 8 bases lay in between. Per germline, CDR1 MNHEY and CDR2 SVGAGI. As DNA, the CDR3 is TGTGCCAGCAGTTATAGCATAACCAAAAACATTCAGTACTTC. Its translation: CASSYSITKNIQYF.

Only a few counts were recorded for this clone. The chain carries TRBV6-6 and TRBJ1-1; D not certain. Trimming stripped 7 bases from V and 10 bases from J, with 13 bases between. CDR1 MNHNY and CDR2 SVGAGI come from the germline V gene (reference sequence). The CDR3 spans 11 residues. The CDR3 coding sequence is TGTGCCAGCAATGACGGGAGTGGAGCTTTCTTT. Protein: CASNDGSGAFF.

This chain connects TRBV4-2 to TRBJ2-7; D not resolved. Trimming took off 1 base at V and 6 bases at J, with 7 bases between the two ends. This CDR3 has 12 amino acids. From germline, CDR1 is LGHNA and CDR2 YNFKEQ. The CDR3 DNA reads TGTGCCAGCAGCCAAGTAGCATCCGAGCAGTACTTC. Its translation is CASSQVASEQYF.

This clone was picked up one time. The chain joins TRBV5-5 to TRBJ2-5; unclear D gene. Gene TRBJ2-7 matches the end of the DNA better, so the J call may be wrong. Germline loops: CDR1 SGHKS, CDR2 YYEKEE (reference sequence). CDR3 length: 13 residues. The CDR3 nucleotides are TGTGCCAGCAGCTTGCGATTAACCTACGAGCAGTACTTC. Translation gives CASSLRLTYEQYF.

V and J are TRBV6-1 and TRBJ2-2; D is ambiguous. Trimming took off 6 bases at V and 3 bases at J, with 20 bases between the two ends. From germline, CDR1 is MNHNS and CDR2 SASEGT. This CDR3 is built from 17 residues. The CDR3 DNA is TGTGCCAGCAGGGAACATGACCAGACCCCGGACACCGGGGAGCTGTTTTTT. Its translation is CASREHDQTPDTGELFF.

The CDR3 DNA sequence: TGTGCCAGCAGTAGGGGCAACTCCTATAATTCACCCCTCCACTTT. It codes for CASSRGNSYNSPLHF. The chain recombines TRBV9 with TRBJ1-6; tentatively, D is TRBD1 (5 bases). Trimming took 5 bases from V and 0 from J, leaving 9 bases between them. Germline CDR1 SGDLS, CDR2 YYNGEE. The CDR3 spans 15 residues.

The V gene is TRBV30, the J gene TRBJ1-5; D uncertain. V was pared by 5 bases and J by 6 bases, with 14 bases between. The CDR3 length is 13 residues. CDR1 and CDR2 (germline): GTSNPN, SVGIG (reference sequence). CDR3 sequence reads: CAWDEVVGQPQHF. DNA of the CDR3: TGTGCCTGGGATGAGGTGGTGGGTCAGCCCCAGCATTTT.

As to this clone: This sample also contains other DNA sequences that code for the same CDR3. CDR3 in amino acids: CASSLGHEQFF. The CDR3 DNA is TGTGCCAGCAGCCTCGGGCATGAGCAGTTCTTC. The rearrangement joins TRBV11-2 to TRBJ2-1; D remains ambiguous. Germline CDR1 SGHAT, CDR2 FQNNGV. The CDR3 loop spans 11 amino acids. Trimming stripped 5 bases from V and 8 bases from J, with 7 bases between. Looking up the rest from reference TRBV11-2 and TRBJ2-1 gives the full variable domain: EAGVAQSPRYKIIEKRQSVAFWCNPISGHATLYWYQQILGQGPKLLIQFQNNGVVDDSQLPKDRFSAERLKGVDSTLKIQPAKLEDSAVYLCASSLGHEQFFGPGTRLTVL.

A single count supports this clone. This rearrangement joins TRBV6-5 to TRBJ2-7, with TRBD1 identical over 7 bases. The trim removed 6 bases at V and 1 base at J, leaving 6 bases unmatched. Germline CDR1 reads MNHEY; CDR2 reads SVGAGI. The CDR3 runs to 14 residues. CDR3 loop: CASRPSDRSYEQYF. In DNA, the CDR3 is TGTGCCAGCAGACCTTCGGACAGGTCCTACGAGCAGTACTTC.

The chain employs TRBV5-3 and TRBJ1-1, with D uncertain. TRBV5-3 is flagged as an ORF with uncertain function. CDR3 length: 15 residues. Trimming removed 0 bases at V and 1 base at J, with 10 bases between. CDR3: CARSLAGGTNTEAFF. The CDR3 nucleotides are TGTGCCAGAAGCTTGGCAGGCGGAACGAACACTGAAGCTTTCTTT.

The chain joins TRBV5-1 to TRBJ2-7, with D maybe TRBD1 (5 bases). From germline, CDR1 is SGHRS and CDR2 YFSETQ. V shed 0 bases and J shed 1 base, with 11 bases lying between them. This CDR3 comprises 15 residues. CDR3 region: CASSLGQRTSYEQYF. CDR3 nucleotide sequence: TGCGCCAGCAGCTTGGGACAGAGAACGTCCTACGAGCAGTACTTC. Full variable domain (remainder filled in from reference TRBV5-1 and TRBJ2-7): KAGVTQTPRYLIKTRGQQVTLSCSPISGHRSVSWYQQTPGQGLQFLFEYFSETQRNKGNFPGRFSGRQFSNSRSEMNVSTLELGDSALYLCASSLGQRTSYEQYFGPGTRLTVT.

V gene TRBV5-8 combines with J gene TRBJ2-3; possibly TRBD1 for D (5 bases). This CDR3 has 14 amino acids. Germline V gives CDR1 SGHTS, CDR2 YDEGEE. V lost 0 bases to trimming and J lost 2 bases, with 7 bases between them. The CDR3 loop reads CASSLEGNTDTQYF. The CDR3 DNA reads TGTGCCAGCAGCTTGGAGGGGAACACAGATACGCAGTATTTT.